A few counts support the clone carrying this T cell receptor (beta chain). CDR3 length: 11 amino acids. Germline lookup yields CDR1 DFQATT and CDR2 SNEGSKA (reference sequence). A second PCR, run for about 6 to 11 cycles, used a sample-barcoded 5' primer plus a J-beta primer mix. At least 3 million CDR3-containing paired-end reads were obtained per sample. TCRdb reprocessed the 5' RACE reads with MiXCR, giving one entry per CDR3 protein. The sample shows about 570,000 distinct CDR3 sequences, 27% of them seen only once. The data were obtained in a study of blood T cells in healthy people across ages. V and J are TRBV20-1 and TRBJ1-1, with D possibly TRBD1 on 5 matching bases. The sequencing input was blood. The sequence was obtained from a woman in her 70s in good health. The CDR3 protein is CRGDSNTEAFF. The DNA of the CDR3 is TGCAGGGGGGACTCAAACACTGAAGCTTTCTTT.